Shown below are 22 T cell receptor beta chains from a single sample sequenced in a study of shared clonotypes between healthy human individuals. Repertoires were generated with immunoSEQ multiplex PCR, while TCRdb's copy carries only in-frame clones and drops some. The sample holds about 2.4 million clones; approximately 93% are singletons and the top ten take roughly 0.39%. The sequenced material came from naive CD4+ T cells from PBMCs. Subset meaning: CD45RA+ positively selected. Receptor source: a man aged 18 to 30 in good health. Some clones in this sample may be carry-over from other donors' samples.

The chain employs TRBV12-5 and TRBJ2-1; no definite D call. The CDR3 has 13 amino acids. The V and J ends lost 0 bases and 4 bases respectively, with 4 bases between them. In germline, CDR1 is LGHNT, CDR2 FRNRAP. For the CDR3, the DNA is TGTGCTAGTGGTTTGGTAGGTTACAATGAGCAGTTCTTC. Translated: CASGLVGYNEQFF.

The chain links TRBV6-6 to TRBJ2-3; 7 bases align to TRBD2. The CDR3 is 15 residues long. Germline V CDR1 and CDR2: MNHNY, SVGAGI (reference sequence). V gave up 6 bases and J gave up 2 bases; unmatched junction bases: 8. The CDR3, as DNA: TGTGCCAGCAGGACCCTAGCGGACTTCACAGATACGCAGTATTTT. Protein: CASRTLADFTDTQYF.

V and J are TRBV5-1 and TRBJ2-6; unclear D gene. Trimming shortened V by 6 bases and J by 1 base, and 8 bases separated the two germline ends. CDR1 SGHRS and CDR2 YFSETQ come from the germline V gene. The CDR3 length is 14 residues. The CDR3 spells CASTLISGANVLTF. CDR3 DNA sequence: TGCGCCAGCACCCTGATTTCTGGGGCCAACGTCCTGACTTTC.

CDR3 in amino acids: CASSLGGQGRYEQYF. Written as DNA, the CDR3 is TGCGCCAGCAGCTTAGGAGGACAGGGCCGTTACGAGCAGTACTTC. This chain connects TRBV5-1 to TRBJ2-7, with 8 bases that match TRBD1. This CDR3 has 15 amino acids. Germline CDR1 and CDR2: SGHRS and YFSETQ. V lost 2 bases, J lost 4 bases, and 8 bases stayed unmatched.

This chain links TRBV5-1 with TRBJ2-5; D not resolved. Germline loops: CDR1 SGHRS, CDR2 YFSETQ. Trimming shortened V by 5 bases and J by 4 bases, and 18 bases separated the two germline ends. The CDR3 length is 15 residues. The chain's CDR3 is CASSPVGLGGETQYF. The CDR3 DNA is TGCGCCAGCAGTCCTGTAGGGCTGGGTGGAGAGACCCAGTACTTC.

The rearrangement joins TRBV4-3 to TRBJ1-1; no clear D gene. CDR1 is LGHNA and CDR2 is YSLEER in the germline V gene. The CDR3 totals 12 residues. V shed 1 base and J shed 7 bases, with 7 bases lying between them. The CDR3 is CASSQGTSEAFF. As DNA, the CDR3 is TGCGCCAGCAGCCAAGGTACCAGTGAAGCTTTCTTT.

This clone has more than one count but fewer than ten. V usage is TRBV19 and J usage is TRBJ1-2, with 7 bases that match TRBD1. Germline V gene lookup returns CDR1 LNHDA and CDR2 SQIVND (reference sequence). Losses at the gene ends were 7 bases for V and 1 base for J; bases not matched to a gene: 12. The CDR3 length is 16 residues. This CDR3 reads CASTMDRHRGNYGYTF. CDR3 DNA: TGTGCCAGTACAATGGACAGGCACCGGGGTAACTATGGCTACACCTTC.

This chain connects TRBV5-1 to TRBJ2-5; 7 bases fit TRBD1. This CDR3 spans 15 amino acids. Trimming cost V 3 bases and J 6 bases; bases outside gene matches: 11. Germline V gene data show CDR1 as SGHRS and CDR2 as YFSETQ. Here the CDR3 reads CASSWTTGILKTQYF. Here the CDR3 DNA reads TGCGCCAGCAGCTGGACGACAGGGATTCTGAAGACCCAGTACTTC.

This rearrangement joins TRBV27 to TRBJ2-3, with 9 positions matching TRBD2. The germline CDR1 and CDR2 sequences are MNHEY and SMNVEV (reference sequence). The CDR3 has 16 amino acids. Unmatched junction bases numbered 7, after V lost 4 bases and J lost 2 bases. The CDR3, as DNA: TGTGCCAGCAGTTCCCGTCGCGGGAGGGTCACAGATACGCAGTATTTT. It specifies CASSSRRGRVTDTQYF.

Comment on this clone: The sample contains more than one DNA sequence encoding this CDR3. The rearrangement joins TRBV18 to TRBJ2-7; 14 nucleotides agree with TRBD2. The V gene's germline CDR1 is KGHSH and CDR2 LQKENI. V shed 6 bases, J shed 4 bases, and the junction held 2 bases outside the gene matches. The CDR3 sequence is 14 residues long. This CDR3 reads CASSGTSGSYEQYF. In DNA, the CDR3 is TGTGCCAGCTCCGGGACTAGCGGGAGTTACGAGCAGTACTTC.

This clone was counted once. This chain joins TRBV6-6 and TRBJ2-5; 9 bases agree with TRBD1. This CDR3 is built from 15 residues. The germline gives CDR1 MNHNY, CDR2 SVGAGI (reference sequence). V was clipped by 5 bases and J by 5 bases; unmatched bases: 9. The CDR3 spells CASSEGQGRGETQYF. The DNA of the CDR3 is TGTGCCAGCAGTGAGGGACAGGGTCGGGGGGAGACCCAGTACTTC.

Note on this clone: Other DNA sequences in this sample translate to the same CDR3. This chain connects TRBV11-3 to TRBJ2-5; D might be TRBD2 (6 bases). With 3 bases removed from V and 3 bases from J, the gap between germline ends came to 8 bases. The CDR3 covers 13 residues. Germline V gives CDR1 SGHNT, CDR2 YENEEA. Written as DNA, the CDR3 is TGTGCCAGCAGCTTCCCGGGAGAAGAGACCCAGTACTTC. Its protein is CASSFPGEETQYF.

In nucleotides, the CDR3 is TGCGCCAGCAGCCAAGAGCAGCCAGCGGGAGCTAACACCGGGGAGCTGTTTTTT. It translates to CASSQEQPAGANTGELFF. V is TRBV4-1 and J is TRBJ2-2; 8 positions match TRBD2. With 0 bases clipped from V and 2 bases from J, the junction kept 8 bases outside the gene matches. CDR3 length: 18 amino acids. CDR1 and CDR2 (germline): MGHRA, YSYEKL.

The J gene is TRBJ1-5, the V gene TRBV10-1; D remains ambiguous. The CDR3 is 13 amino acids. Trimming removed 2 bases at V and 5 bases at J, with 7 bases between. CDR1 and CDR2 from the germline V gene are WNHNN and SYGVQD (reference sequence). The CDR3 loop reads CASSEERDQPQHF. The CDR3 DNA reads TGCGCCAGCAGTGAGGAGAGGGATCAGCCCCAGCATTTT.

About this clone itself: Other DNA sequences within the sample encode an identical CDR3. The V call is TRBV27, the J call TRBJ2-7, with 9 nucleotides matching TRBD2. V dropped 2 bases and J dropped 2; count of bases not matched to a gene: 1. There are 14 residues in the CDR3. The germline V gene encodes CDR1 MNHEY and CDR2 SMNVEV (reference sequence). The chain's CDR3 is CASSLGGRAYEQYF. In DNA form, the CDR3 reads TGTGCCAGCAGTTTAGGCGGGAGGGCCTACGAGCAGTACTTC.

J is TRBJ1-5 and V is TRBV19, with unresolved D. Germline lookup yields CDR1 LNHDA and CDR2 SQIVND (reference sequence). V was clipped by 6 bases and J by 2 bases, with 11 bases between them. The CDR3 is 14 residues long. This chain's CDR3 is CASREVGGNQPQHF. DNA of the CDR3: TGTGCCAGTAGAGAGGTTGGGGGCAATCAGCCCCAGCATTTT.

The chain is built from TRBV5-1 and TRBJ2-7; possibly TRBD2 for D (6 bases). Germline CDR1 SGHRS, CDR2 YFSETQ. The V end lost 0 bases, the J end lost 6 bases, and 13 bases lay between the germline ends. The CDR3 sequence is 14 residues long. This CDR3 is CASSLGTAGREQYF. CDR3 coding DNA: TGCGCCAGCAGCTTGGGGACGGCGGGGCGCGAGCAGTACTTC.

As to this clone: Other DNA sequences of this sample code for an identical CDR3. The chain uses TRBV7-2 and TRBJ2-1; TRBD2 might be the D (5 bases). The CDR3 sequence is 15 residues long. CDR1 is SGHTA and CDR2 is FQGNSA in the germline V gene. V dropped 1 base and J dropped 0 bases, with 7 bases sitting between them. As DNA, the CDR3 is TGTGCCAGCAGCTTAGTAGCGAGCTCCTACAATGAGCAGTTCTTC. Protein product: CASSLVASSYNEQFF.

J is TRBJ1-5 and V is TRBV28; D is undetermined. The CDR3 extends over 14 amino acids. The V gene's germline CDR1 is MDHEN and CDR2 SYDVKM. Trimming cost V 6 bases and J 0 bases, with 9 bases left between them. CDR3: CASSGVLSNQPQHF. The DNA for the CDR3 is TGTGCCAGCAGCGGGGTCCTTAGCAATCAGCCCCAGCATTTT.

The chain joins TRBV2 to TRBJ1-1; a weak D match, TRBD1 (6 bases). Germline CDR1 reads SNHLY; CDR2 reads FYNNEI. V shed 1 base and J shed 5 bases, with 17 bases lying between them. The CDR3 covers 16 residues. CDR3 loop: CASSEVQTGRGTEAFF. As DNA, the CDR3 is TGTGCCAGCAGTGAAGTCCAGACAGGTAGAGGAACTGAAGCTTTCTTT.

Comment on this clone: Other nucleotide sequences in the sample specify the same CDR3. V is TRBV19 and J is TRBJ2-5; unclear D gene. With 1 base removed from V and 5 bases from J, the gap between germline ends came to 2 bases. This CDR3 region has 11 residues. Germline V gives CDR1 LNHDA, CDR2 SQIVND (reference sequence). As DNA, the CDR3 is TGTGCCAGTAGTATAGCTGAGACCCAGTACTTC. As protein: CASSIAETQYF.

The V and J genes are TRBV4-1 and TRBJ2-7, with D uncertain. This CDR3 contains 16 residues. V lost 3 bases to trimming and J lost 0 bases, with 15 bases between them. Germline assignment: CDR1 MGHRA and CDR2 YSYEKL. The CDR3 here is CASSHGVAANSYEQYF. DNA for the CDR3: TGCGCCAGCAGCCATGGCGTGGCAGCGAACTCCTACGAGCAGTACTTC.